Following are 31 T cell receptor beta chains from one sample sequenced in a study of T cells in Graves' hyperthyroidism and ophthalmopathy. Amplified TCR beta CDR3 regions came from RNA transcripts. The HTBI primer set was used in a first-round RT-PCR of the TCR CDR3. TCRdb re-called the multiplex PCR reads with MiXCR, one entry per CDR3 protein. The top ten hold 35% to 45% of the sample, which has 300,000 to 400,000 distinct CDR3 sequences, less than 20% seen once. Sequencing was carried out using blood. The receptors were sampled from a man younger than 35 with Graves' ophthalmopathy.

CDR3 region: CSVGEGLFGYTF. In DNA form, the CDR3 reads TGCAGCGTAGGGGAGGGATTGTTTGGCTACACCTTC. The gene calls are TRBV29-1 and TRBJ1-2, with a tentative D call TRBD1 (5 bases). This CDR3 spans 12 amino acids. Germline CDR1 is SQVTM and CDR2 is ANQGSEA. With 6 bases removed from V and 7 bases from J, the gap between germline ends came to 15 bases.

This clonotype was recorded at least ten times. J is TRBJ1-1 and V is TRBV19; D is possibly TRBD1 (6 bases). The CDR3 runs 16 residues. Germline CDR1 is LNHDA and CDR2 is SQIVND (reference sequence). Trimming shortened V by 4 bases and J by 6 bases, and 21 bases separated the two germline ends. CDR3 in DNA: TGTGCCAGTAGTACGAATTCGCGGGGCAGGGGCGCTGAAGCTTTCTTT. It yields the protein CASSTNSRGRGAEAFF.

This clonotype was observed a single time. The chain has TRBV7-8 and TRBJ1-2; D unclear. Germline CDR1 and CDR2: SGHVS and FQNEAQ. Trimming left V 2 bases short and J 4 bases short, with 8 bases between. The CDR3 spans 13 residues. CDR3 amino acids: CASSLLGGYGYTF. Here the CDR3 DNA reads TGTGCCAGCAGCTTACTGGGCGGCTATGGCTACACCTTC.

Only a few counts were recorded for this clonotype. The chain carries TRBV15 and TRBJ2-5, with TRBD1 matching over 8 bases. Trimming cost V 8 bases and J 4 bases; bases outside gene matches: 9. In germline, CDR1 is LNHNV, CDR2 YYDKDF (reference sequence). The CDR3 totals 14 residues. The CDR3 bases are TGTGCCACCCTCCCCCAGGGGGCTGGAGAGACCCAGTACTTC. Amino acid sequence: CATLPQGAGETQYF.

This clonotype has a count of ten or more. The chain couples TRBV5-1 to TRBJ1-1, with no clear D. Trimming pared 4 bases from V and 1 base from J, leaving 11 bases between. The CDR3 covers 14 residues. The germline CDR1 and CDR2 sequences are SGHRS and YFSETQ. This CDR3 is CASSPDGPNTEAFF. For the CDR3, the DNA is TGCGCCAGCAGCCCGGACGGCCCGAACACTGAAGCTTTCTTT. Variable domain in full (rest from reference TRBV5-1 and TRBJ1-1): KAGVTQTPRYLIKTRGQQVTLSCSPISGHRSVSWYQQTPGQGLQFLFEYFSETQRNKGNFPGRFSGRQFSNSRSEMNVSTLELGDSALYLCASSPDGPNTEAFFGQGTRLTVV.

The chain carries TRBV7-2 and TRBJ1-2; D is possibly TRBD1 (5 bases). The CDR3 loop spans 12 amino acids. Per the germline V gene, CDR1 is SGHTA and CDR2 is FQGNSA. V lost 4 bases and J 13 bases, leaving 16 bases between the germline ends. CDR3 loop: CASSSGTDQFTF. The CDR3 DNA is TGTGCCAGCAGCTCTGGGACGGACCAGTTCACCTTC.

In this sample, this clonotype turned up a few times. The V gene is TRBV7-9, the J gene TRBJ2-3; D may be TRBD1 (7 bases). The V end lost 5 bases, the J end lost 3 bases, and 9 bases lay between the germline ends. The germline CDR1 and CDR2 sequences are SEHNR and FQNEAQ (reference sequence). The CDR3 totals 13 residues. This chain's CDR3 is CASSAGQTDTQYF. In DNA form, the CDR3 reads TGTGCCAGCAGCGCGGGACAGACAGATACGCAGTATTTT. The full variable domain, rest sourced from reference TRBV7-9 and TRBJ2-3, is DTGVSQNPRHKITKRGQNVTFRCDPISEHNRLYWYRQTLGQGPEFLTYFQNEAQLEKSRLLSDRFSAERPKGSFSTLEIQRTEQGDSAMYLCASSAGQTDTQYFGPGTRLTVL.

The chain employs TRBV9 and TRBJ1-2; 9 nucleotides agree with TRBD1. Germline V gene lookup returns CDR1 SGDLS and CDR2 YYNGEE. There are 16 residues in the CDR3. V lost 4 bases, J lost 6 bases, and 13 bases stayed unmatched. CDR3 bases: TGTGCCAGCAGCTTAAGAGCCGGGACAGGGAGCGATGGCTACACCTTC. This codes for CASSLRAGTGSDGYTF.

The CDR3 DNA reads as TGTGCCAGCAGTGACGGGACAGGGAGGACTGAAGCTTTCTTT. Translating it yields CASSDGTGRTEAFF. This chain links TRBV2 with TRBJ1-1; TRBD1 matches at 9 bases. After removal of 3 bases from V and 5 bases from J, the junction contained 4 bases not matched to a gene. Per the germline V gene, CDR1 is SNHLY and CDR2 is FYNNEI. The CDR3 has 14 residues.

In this sample, this clonotype turned up many times. The genes are TRBV18 and TRBJ2-7; D is possibly TRBD1 (6 bases). Trimming took off 4 bases at V and 5 bases at J, with 9 bases between the two ends. Germline CDR1 and CDR2: KGHSH and LQKENI. The CDR3 sequence is 12 residues long. CDR3 loop: CASSQNRDEQYF. The CDR3 region has the DNA TGTGCCAGCTCACAAAACAGGGACGAGCAGTACTTC.

Comment on this clonotype: Just one base apart from a much larger clone, this may be a read error. The gene calls are TRBV28 and TRBJ1-4, with a tentative D call TRBD1 (5 bases). V shed 5 bases and J shed 7 bases, with 14 bases lying between them. The CDR3 has 14 residues. The V gene's germline CDR1 is MDHEN and CDR2 SYDVKM. Here the CDR3 reads CASSATGGGEKLFF. DNA for the CDR3: TGTGCCAGCAGTGCCACCGGCGGGGGTGAAAAACTGTTTTTT.

The table lists this clonotype with many counts. The chain is built from TRBV7-9 and TRBJ2-3, with D perhaps given as TRBD1 or TRBD2 (6 bases each). Germline lookup yields CDR1 SEHNR and CDR2 FQNEAQ (reference sequence). Trimming pared 1 base from V and 3 bases from J, leaving 14 bases between. The CDR3 has 16 residues. The CDR3 DNA is TGTGCCAGCAGCTTAGGACGGGGGCGACGGACAGATACGCAGTATTTT. This codes for CASSLGRGRRTDTQYF.

This clonotype was observed a few times. Here the CDR3 DNA reads TGCGCCAGCAGCGACCAGGGGGCAAGGAACACTGAAGCTTTCTTT. Protein product: CASSDQGARNTEAFF. V is TRBV5-1 and J is TRBJ1-1; 8 bases are a match to TRBD1. CDR1 and CDR2 (germline): SGHRS, YFSETQ. CDR3 length: 15 residues. With V trimmed by 4 bases and J by 1 base, 6 bases remained unmatched.

This clonotype came up many times. The J gene is TRBJ1-1, the V gene TRBV2; D is ambiguous. The V and J ends lost 6 bases and 1 base respectively, with 9 bases between them. The CDR3 loop spans 13 amino acids. Germline CDR1 SNHLY, CDR2 FYNNEI. As DNA, the CDR3 is TGTGCCAGCAGCCAGAATGAGAACACTGAAGCTTTCTTT. Translated: CASSQNENTEAFF.

This chain connects TRBV5-1 to TRBJ2-1; possibly TRBD2 for D (5 bases). The CDR3 loop spans 14 amino acids. V was pared by 0 bases and J by 6 bases, with 10 bases between. Germline V lookup: CDR1 SGHRS, CDR2 YFSETQ. The CDR3 reads CASSLALEGNEQFF. The CDR3 region has the DNA TGCGCCAGCAGCTTGGCACTAGAGGGCAATGAGCAGTTCTTC.

The J gene is TRBJ2-6, the V gene TRBV29-1; D gene uncertain. V was trimmed by 3 bases and J by 1 base, leaving 7 bases between them. The CDR3 consists of 14 residues. In germline, CDR1 is SQVTM, CDR2 ANQGSEA. CDR3 in amino acids: CSVDGESGANVLTF. The CDR3, as DNA: TGCAGCGTTGACGGCGAATCTGGGGCCAACGTCCTGACTTTC.

The sample holds many counts of this clonotype. This chain links TRBV2 with TRBJ2-3; D may be TRBD1 (6 bases). With 7 bases removed from V and 6 bases from J, the gap between germline ends came to 20 bases. The CDR3 is 15 amino acids. Germline CDR1 SNHLY, CDR2 FYNNEI. The CDR3 here is CASTQSPAQGDTQYF. The CDR3 region has the DNA TGTGCCAGCACCCAGAGCCCGGCCCAGGGGGATACGCAGTATTTT.

This clonotype was seen at least ten times. This rearrangement joins TRBV28 to TRBJ1-2; maybe TRBD1 (5 bases). Trimming shortened V by 0 bases and J by 7 bases, and 12 bases separated the two germline ends. CDR3 length: 14 amino acids. Germline values: CDR1 MDHEN, CDR2 SYDVKM. In nucleotides, the CDR3 is TGTGCCAGCAGTTTATGGAGGCAGGGAGGTGGCTACACCTTC. It is translated as CASSLWRQGGGYTF.

This clonotype has ten or more counts. J is TRBJ2-7 and V is TRBV7-9; weak D call: TRBD2 (5 bases). Germline CDR1 is SEHNR and CDR2 is FQNEAQ (reference sequence). The CDR3 runs to 15 residues. Trimming pared 4 bases from V and 2 bases from J, leaving 15 bases between. The CDR3 region has the DNA TGTGCCAGCAGCTCCTCGGGGTTAACCGCCTACGAGCAGTACTTC. Residues: CASSSSGLTAYEQYF.

The chain employs TRBV20-1 and TRBJ2-5; 9 nucleotides align to TRBD2. The CDR3 consists of 14 residues. Germline V gene lookup returns CDR1 DFQATT and CDR2 SNEGSKA (reference sequence). Trimming at V came to 6 bases and at J to 1 base, leaving 6 bases not matched to a gene. The CDR3 sequence: CSASGGGAQETQYF. The CDR3 DNA follows: TGCAGTGCATCAGGCGGGGGGGCCCAAGAGACCCAGTACTTC.

A few counts support this clonotype. The chain combines TRBV6-2 or TRBV6-3 with TRBJ1-1; 8 bases fit TRBD1. Trimming removed 6 bases from V and 5 bases from J; junction bases left unmatched: 5. Germline V lookup: CDR1 MNHEY, CDR2 SVGEGT. The CDR3 totals 13 residues. CDR3 bases: TGTGCCAGCAGGGATACAGGGGGTACTGAAGCTTTCTTT. Its translation is CASRDTGGTEAFF.

This clonotype occurred many times. This chain joins TRBV13 and TRBJ2-3; D is tentatively TRBD1 or TRBD2 (6 bases each). Trimming took 1 base from V and 1 from J, leaving 9 bases between them. This CDR3 contains 15 residues. Germline CDR1 is PRHDT and CDR2 is FYEKMQ (reference sequence). CDR3 sequence reads: CASSLEGGGTDTQYF. CDR3 nucleotide sequence: TGTGCCAGCAGCTTAGAGGGGGGTGGCACAGATACGCAGTATTTT.

This chain uses TRBV3-1 with TRBJ2-3, with D perhaps matching TRBD1 (6 bases). The germline CDR1 and CDR2 sequences are LGHDT and YNNKEL (reference sequence). This CDR3 has 17 amino acids. The germline V and J ends were trimmed by 0 bases and 0 bases, with 13 bases remaining between them. The CDR3 coding sequence is TGTGCCAGCAGCCAAGATTCTGGGGGCCTGAGCACAGATACGCAGTATTTT. Translation gives CASSQDSGGLSTDTQYF.

This clonotype was seen ten or more times. The rearrangement uses TRBV7-9 and TRBJ1-3; D is uncertain. The CDR3 length is 15 residues. Per the germline V gene, CDR1 is SEHNR and CDR2 is FQNEAQ (reference sequence). Trimming left V 5 bases short and J 0 bases short, with 11 bases between. Here the CDR3 reads CASSNTLFSGNTIYF. The CDR3 DNA is TGTGCCAGCAGCAATACACTATTCTCTGGAAACACCATATATTTT.

The V and J genes are TRBV27 and TRBJ2-5, with D possibly being TRBD1 or TRBD2 (5 bases each). The CDR3 is 13 amino acids. In germline, CDR1 is MNHEY, CDR2 SMNVEV (reference sequence). V shed 2 bases and J shed 5 bases, with 9 bases lying between them. CDR3 sequence (DNA): TGTGCCAGCAGTTTAAGGTGGGACGAGACCCAGTACTTC. Its translation is CASSLRWDETQYF.

This sequence joins TRBV3-1 and TRBJ1-1, with D hard to call. Germline assignment: CDR1 LGHDT and CDR2 YNNKEL (reference sequence). This CDR3 comprises 14 residues. V dropped 6 bases and J dropped 7 bases, with 18 bases sitting between them. As DNA, the CDR3 is TGTGCCAGCAGTGCCCCCGGGCAGCTAATTGAAGCTTTCTTT. This translates into CASSAPGQLIEAFF.

This clonotype has at least ten counts. The gene calls are TRBV9 and TRBJ1-1, with unresolved D. Deletions cut 0 bases from V and 5 bases from J, with 8 bases between. CDR3 length: 13 amino acids. The germline V gene encodes CDR1 SGDLS and CDR2 YYNGEE. This CDR3 is CASSVDMETEAFF. In nucleotides, the CDR3 is TGTGCCAGCAGCGTAGATATGGAGACTGAAGCTTTCTTT.

On this clonotype: Since a much larger clone is just one base distant, this may be a read error. This chain links TRBV29-1 with TRBJ1-1, with D perhaps matching TRBD1 (6 bases). Germline V CDR1 and CDR2: SQVTM, ANQGSEA. The CDR3 is made up of 16 amino acids. V gave up 0 bases and J gave up 4 bases, with 18 bases separating them. The CDR3 bases are TGCAGCGTTGAAGATTTCACGTCGGGGGGCGCCACTGAAGCTTTCTTT. Protein product: CSVEDFTSGGATEAFF.

This clonotype was found many times. This chain connects TRBV12-3 or TRBV12-4 to TRBJ1-1, with D tentatively TRBD1 (5 bases). Between the trimmed V and J ends, which lost 7 bases and 4 bases, there was a span of 13 bases. The CDR3 runs to 13 residues. CDR3 sequence: CASIRGPGTEAFF. Here the CDR3 DNA reads TGTGCCAGCATCCGGGGCCCAGGCACTGAAGCTTTCTTT.

The chain combines TRBV10-3 with TRBJ1-2; tentative D call: TRBD1 (6 bases). This CDR3 contains 16 residues. In germline, CDR1 is ENHRY, CDR2 SYGVKD. The V end lost 0 bases, the J end lost 4 bases, and 15 bases lay between the germline ends. The CDR3 coding sequence is TGTGCCATCAGTGAGTCGACGGGGGCAGGCGGCTATGGCTACACCTTC. Translating gives CAISESTGAGGYGYTF.

The V and J genes are TRBV20-1 and TRBJ2-1; no firm D call. Germline CDR1 and CDR2: DFQATT and SNEGSKA (reference sequence). Trimming cost V 6 bases and J 0 bases, with 18 bases left between them. The CDR3 extends over 16 amino acids. The CDR3 sequence is CSALKGGLSSYNEQFF. The CDR3 bases are TGCAGTGCACTAAAAGGCGGTCTTAGCTCCTACAATGAGCAGTTCTTC.